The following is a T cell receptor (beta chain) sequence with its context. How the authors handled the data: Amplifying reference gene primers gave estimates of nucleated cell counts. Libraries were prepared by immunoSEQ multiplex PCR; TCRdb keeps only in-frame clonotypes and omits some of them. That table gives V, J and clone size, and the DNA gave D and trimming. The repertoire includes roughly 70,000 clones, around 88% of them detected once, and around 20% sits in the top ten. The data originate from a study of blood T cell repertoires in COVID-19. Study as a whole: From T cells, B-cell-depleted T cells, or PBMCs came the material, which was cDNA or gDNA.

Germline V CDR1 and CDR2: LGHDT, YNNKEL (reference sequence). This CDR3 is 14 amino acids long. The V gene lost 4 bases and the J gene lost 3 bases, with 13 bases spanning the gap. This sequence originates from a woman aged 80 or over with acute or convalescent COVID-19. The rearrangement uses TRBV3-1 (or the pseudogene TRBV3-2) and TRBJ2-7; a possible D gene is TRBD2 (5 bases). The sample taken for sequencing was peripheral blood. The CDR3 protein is CASSLRGSNYEQYF. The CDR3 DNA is TGTGCCAGCAGCCTTAGAGGGTCGAACTACGAGCAGTACTTC.